Each of the 13 T cell receptor beta chains below was sequenced from the same sample in a study of shared T cell receptors in the human thymus. Some clones are missing from TCRdb's copy, which holds only in-frame ones; the method was immunoSEQ multiplex PCR. The table has roughly 560,000 clones, about four fifths seen once. In addition, the sample was reused for a study of human thymus T cells.

Sequencing was carried out using thymocytes. These TCRs come from a boy younger than two with a congenital heart defect.

The CDR3: CASSAGAGSGHIQYF. The CDR3 coding sequence is TGTGCCAGCAGTGCGGGAGCGGGTAGTGGGCACATTCAGTACTTC. The V call is TRBV6-5, the J call TRBJ2-4, with 7 bases aligning to TRBD2. Germline lookup yields CDR1 MNHEY and CDR2 SVGAGI. Unmatched junction bases numbered 12, after V lost 5 bases and J lost 8 bases. The CDR3 covers 15 residues.

The chain combines TRBV5-4 with TRBJ1-1; maybe TRBD1 (5 bases). The germline V and J ends were trimmed by 4 bases and 0 bases, with 13 bases remaining between them. The germline gives CDR1 SGHNT, CDR2 YYREEE (reference sequence). The CDR3 length is 15 residues. CDR3 nucleotide sequence: TGTGCCAGCAGCACCGCTGGGGGGATGAACACTGAAGCTTTCTTT. This encodes CASSTAGGMNTEAFF. Using reference TRBV5-4 and TRBJ1-1 for the parts outside the CDR3, the full variable domain is ETGVTQSPTHLIKTRGQQVTLRCSSQSGHNTVSWYQQALGQGPQFIFQYYREEENGRGNFPPRFSGLQFPNYSSELNVNALELDDSALYLCASSTAGGMNTEAFFGQGTRLTVV.

The V gene is TRBV19, the J gene TRBJ2-3, with 8 bases lining up with TRBD2. The CDR3 is made up of 14 amino acids. Germline-derived CDR1 and CDR2 are LNHDA and SQIVND (reference sequence). Losses at the gene ends were 5 bases for V and 4 bases for J; bases not matched to a gene: 5. CDR3 DNA: TGTGCCAGTAGTGGCGGGAGGATGGCAGATACGCAGTATTTT. Its translation is CASSGGRMADTQYF.

This clone was recorded a few times. V and J are TRBV5-4 and TRBJ2-1, with 10 bases identical to TRBD1. The CDR3 spans 13 residues. Germline assignment: CDR1 SGHNT and CDR2 YYREEE (reference sequence). Trimming cost V 5 bases and J 7 bases; bases outside gene matches: 3. The CDR3 DNA is TGTGCCAGCAGTCGGGACAGGGGAAATGAGCAGTTCTTC. It codes for CASSRDRGNEQFF.

The J gene is TRBJ2-3, the V gene TRBV15, with TRBD2 as a possible D gene (6 bases). The germline gives CDR1 LNHNV, CDR2 YYDKDF (reference sequence). The CDR3 contains 18 residues. Trimming shortened V by 1 base and J by 3 bases, and 20 bases separated the two germline ends. DNA for the CDR3: TGTGCCACCAGCAGAGGTTTCCGAGGGGAGGTGCGTACAGATACGCAGTATTTT. Translation gives CATSRGFRGEVRTDTQYF.

The chain employs TRBV29-1 and TRBJ1-2; D possibly corresponds to TRBD1 (5 bases). Deletions cut 6 bases from V and 5 bases from J, with 19 bases between. The CDR3 loop spans 14 amino acids. Germline V lookup: CDR1 SQVTM, CDR2 ANQGSEA. CDR3: CSVPARGKRYGYTF. CDR3 DNA: TGCAGCGTCCCTGCGCGGGGGAAAAGGTATGGCTACACCTTC.

About this clone itself: Other DNA variants within this sample encode the same CDR3. The chain joins TRBV28 to TRBJ2-7, with D unresolved. V dropped 6 bases and J dropped 1 base, with 4 bases sitting between them. Germline V gene lookup returns CDR1 MDHEN and CDR2 SYDVKM. The CDR3 extends over 11 amino acids. CDR3 nucleotide sequence: TGTGCCAGCAGCTCGTCCTACGAGCAGTACTTC. As protein: CASSSSYEQYF.

This rearrangement joins TRBV7-9 to TRBJ1-2, with 7 positions matching TRBD1. CDR3 length: 14 amino acids. J lost 8 bases, V lost 1 base, and 7 bases had no gene match. Germline V lookup: CDR1 SEHNR, CDR2 FQNEAQ (reference sequence). CDR3 nucleotide sequence: TGTGCCAGCAGCTTAGGGGAGACAGGGCACGGCTACACCTTC. Its translation: CASSLGETGHGYTF.

This clone was picked up a small number of times. The CDR3 spells CASSQDRKGDQPQHF. DNA for the CDR3: TGCGCCAGCAGCCAAGATCGTAAAGGAGATCAGCCCCAGCATTTT. The chain recombines TRBV4-1 with TRBJ1-5; D gene ambiguous. Germline CDR1 MGHRA, CDR2 YSYEKL. CDR3 length equals 15 residues. V was clipped by 0 bases and J by 5 bases, with 11 bases between them.

This chain joins TRBV19 and TRBJ1-1; 7 bases fit TRBD1. The junction had 10 bases not matched to a gene; V was cut back by 4 bases and J by 5 bases. This CDR3 has 15 residues. Germline CDR1 and CDR2: LNHDA and SQIVND (reference sequence). The CDR3 spells CASSTGDSRRTEAFF. The CDR3 nucleotides read TGTGCCAGTAGTACCGGGGACAGCCGAAGGACTGAAGCTTTCTTT.

J is TRBJ1-2 and V is TRBV30, with 7 bases that match TRBD1. Looked up from germline, CDR1 is GTSNPN and CDR2 is SVGIG (reference sequence). The CDR3 has 12 residues. CDR3 nucleotides: TGTGCTCACCTCGGGGACAGCTATGGCTACACCTTC. As protein: CAHLGDSYGYTF.

V and J are TRBV6-5 and TRBJ1-2, with 9 bases that match TRBD1. V trimming: 7 bases; J trimming: 2 bases; junction bases outside the gene matches: 8. Germline V CDR1 and CDR2: MNHEY, SVGAGI. The CDR3 is 15 amino acids. Written as DNA, the CDR3 is TGTGCCAGCAACCCACAGGGGGCGCAAAACTATGGCTACACCTTC. Residues: CASNPQGAQNYGYTF.

V is TRBV30 and J is TRBJ2-7; 12 bases map to TRBD2. The CDR3 runs 20 residues. In germline, CDR1 is GTSNPN, CDR2 SVGIG (reference sequence). V lost 5 bases, J lost 3 bases, and 23 bases stayed unmatched. CDR3 sequence (DNA): TGTGCCTGGTCCAGTAAAGAAAGTCCTAGCGGGAGGGCTGGTTTCTACGAGCAGTACTTC. Amino acid sequence: CAWSSKESPSGRAGFYEQYF.